This paragraph covers one TCR beta chain sequence. Some clones are missing from TCRdb's copy, which holds only in-frame ones; the method was immunoSEQ multiplex PCR. Seen here are approximately 35,000 clones, over 75% observed once, and the top ten hold under 25%. CDR3 length: 18 residues. Germline V gene lookup returns CDR1 SEHNR and CDR2 FQNEAQ (reference sequence). J lost 0 bases, V lost 6 bases, and 10 bases had no gene match. The data stem from a study of OX40 agonist ivuxolimab in advanced cancers. The receptor was isolated from an adult with an advanced solid tumor such as melanoma, head and neck, liver or kidney cancer. This sequence joins TRBV7-9 and TRBJ2-3, with TRBD2 identical over 12 bases. The starting material was CD4+ or CD8+ T cells sorted from blood, obtained in a trial of the OX40 agonist ivuxolimab. Written as DNA, the CDR3 is TGTGCCAGCAGATCCGAGACTAGCGGGGGCTTTAGCACAGATACGCAGTATTTT. This sequence encodes CASRSETSGGFSTDTQYF.